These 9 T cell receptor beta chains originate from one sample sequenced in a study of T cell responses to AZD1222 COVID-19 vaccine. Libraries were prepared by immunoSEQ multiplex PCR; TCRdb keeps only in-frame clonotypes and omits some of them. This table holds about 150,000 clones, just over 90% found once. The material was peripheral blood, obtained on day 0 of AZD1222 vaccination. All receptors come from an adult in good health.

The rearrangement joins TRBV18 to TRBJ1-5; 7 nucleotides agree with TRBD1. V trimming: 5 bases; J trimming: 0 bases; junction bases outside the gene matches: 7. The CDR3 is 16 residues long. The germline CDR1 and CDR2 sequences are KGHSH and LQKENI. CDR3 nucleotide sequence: TGTGCCAGCTCAACTGGGACAGTCTATAGCAATCAGCCCCAGCATTTT. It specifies CASSTGTVYSNQPQHF.

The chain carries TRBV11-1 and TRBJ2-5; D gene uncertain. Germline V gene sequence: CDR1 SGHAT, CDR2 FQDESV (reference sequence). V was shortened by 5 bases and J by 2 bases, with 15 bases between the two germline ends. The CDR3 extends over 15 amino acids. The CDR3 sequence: CASSPRFSEQETQYF. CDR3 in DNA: TGTGCCAGCAGCCCCCGGTTTTCTGAACAAGAGACCCAGTACTTC. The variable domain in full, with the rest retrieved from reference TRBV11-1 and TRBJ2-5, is EAEVAQSPRYKITEKSQAVAFWCDPISGHATLYWYRQILGQGPELLVQFQDESVVDDSQLPKDRFSAERLKGVDSTLKIQPAELGDSAMYLCASSPRFSEQETQYFGPGTRLLVL.

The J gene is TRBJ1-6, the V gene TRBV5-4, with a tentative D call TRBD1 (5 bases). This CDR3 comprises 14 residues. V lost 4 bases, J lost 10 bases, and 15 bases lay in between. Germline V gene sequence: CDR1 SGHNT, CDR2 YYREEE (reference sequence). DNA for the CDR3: TGTGCCAGCAGCAGCGGGGGAGAGTGGTCACCCCTCCACTTT. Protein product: CASSSGGEWSPLHF.

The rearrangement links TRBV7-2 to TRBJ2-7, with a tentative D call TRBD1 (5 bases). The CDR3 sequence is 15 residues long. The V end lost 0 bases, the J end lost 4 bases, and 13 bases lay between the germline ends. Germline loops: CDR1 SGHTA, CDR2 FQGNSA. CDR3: CASSLAIGQTYEQYF. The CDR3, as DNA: TGTGCCAGCAGCTTAGCGATAGGACAAACTTACGAGCAGTACTTC.

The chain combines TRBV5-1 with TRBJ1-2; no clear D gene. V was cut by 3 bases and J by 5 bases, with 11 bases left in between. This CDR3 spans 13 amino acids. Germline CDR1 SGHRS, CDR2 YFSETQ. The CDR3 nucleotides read TGCGCCAGCAGCTCCTCGGACGGATATGGCTACACCTTC. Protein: CASSSSDGYGYTF.

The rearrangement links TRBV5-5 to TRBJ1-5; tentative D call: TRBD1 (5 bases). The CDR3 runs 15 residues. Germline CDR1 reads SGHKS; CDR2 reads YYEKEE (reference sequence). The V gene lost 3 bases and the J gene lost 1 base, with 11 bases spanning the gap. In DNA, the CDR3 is TGTGCCAGCAGCTGGGACGGTTGGAGCAATCAGCCCCAGCATTTT. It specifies CASSWDGWSNQPQHF. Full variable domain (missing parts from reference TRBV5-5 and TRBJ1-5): DAGVTQSPTHLIKTRGQQVTLRCSPISGHKSVSWYQQVLGQGPQFIFQYYEKEERGRGNFPDRFSARQFPNYSSELNVNALLLGDSALYLCASSWDGWSNQPQHFGDGTRLSIL.

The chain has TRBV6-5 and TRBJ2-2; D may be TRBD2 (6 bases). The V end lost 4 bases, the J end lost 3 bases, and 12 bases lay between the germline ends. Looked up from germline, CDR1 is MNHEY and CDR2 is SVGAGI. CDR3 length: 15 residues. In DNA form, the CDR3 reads TGTGCCAGCAGTTCCGGGGGTGCCCACACCGGGGAGCTGTTTTTT. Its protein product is CASSSGGAHTGELFF.

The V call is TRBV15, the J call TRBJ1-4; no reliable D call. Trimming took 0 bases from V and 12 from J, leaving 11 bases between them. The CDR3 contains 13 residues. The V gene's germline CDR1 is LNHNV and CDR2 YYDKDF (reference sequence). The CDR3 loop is CATSRDSGRELFF. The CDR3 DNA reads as TGTGCCACCAGCAGAGATTCTGGAAGGGAACTGTTTTTT.

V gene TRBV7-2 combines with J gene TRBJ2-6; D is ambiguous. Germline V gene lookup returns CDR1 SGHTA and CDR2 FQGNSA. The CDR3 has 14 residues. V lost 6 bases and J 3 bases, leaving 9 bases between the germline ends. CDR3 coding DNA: TGTGCCAGCAGTAGTCTGTTTGGGGCCAACGTCCTGACTTTC. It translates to CASSSLFGANVLTF.